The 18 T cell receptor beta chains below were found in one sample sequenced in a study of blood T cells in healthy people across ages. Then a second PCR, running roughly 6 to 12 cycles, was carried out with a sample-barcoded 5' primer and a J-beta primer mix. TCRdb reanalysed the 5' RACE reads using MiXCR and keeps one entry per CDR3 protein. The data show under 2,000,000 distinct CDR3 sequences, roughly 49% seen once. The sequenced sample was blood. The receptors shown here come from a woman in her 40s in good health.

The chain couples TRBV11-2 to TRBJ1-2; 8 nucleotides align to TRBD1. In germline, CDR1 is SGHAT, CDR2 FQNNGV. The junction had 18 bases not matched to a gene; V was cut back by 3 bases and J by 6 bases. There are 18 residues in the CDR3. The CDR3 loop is CASSFPAGGAKKSDGYTF. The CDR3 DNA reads TGTGCCAGCAGCTTCCCAGCAGGGGGCGCGAAGAAAAGCGATGGCTACACCTTC.

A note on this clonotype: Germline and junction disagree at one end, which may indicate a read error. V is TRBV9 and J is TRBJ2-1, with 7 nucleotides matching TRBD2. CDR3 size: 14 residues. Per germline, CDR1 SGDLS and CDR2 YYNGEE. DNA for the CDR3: TGTGCCGGCAGCGTAGACGTGGGAGGGAATGAGCAGTTCTTC. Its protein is CAGSVDVGGNEQFF.

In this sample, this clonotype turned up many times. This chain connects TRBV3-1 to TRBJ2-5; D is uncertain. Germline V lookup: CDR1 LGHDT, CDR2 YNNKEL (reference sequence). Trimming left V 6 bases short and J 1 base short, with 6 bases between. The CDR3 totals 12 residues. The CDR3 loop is CASSQPQETQYF. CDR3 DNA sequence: TGTGCCAGCAGTCAGCCCCAAGAGACCCAGTACTTC.

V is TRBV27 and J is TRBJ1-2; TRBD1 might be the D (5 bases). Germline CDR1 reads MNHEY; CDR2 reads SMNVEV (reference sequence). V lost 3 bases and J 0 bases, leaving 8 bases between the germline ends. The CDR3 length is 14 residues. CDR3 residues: CASSLRGPNYGYTF. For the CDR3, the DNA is TGTGCCAGCAGTTTGAGGGGTCCTAACTATGGCTACACCTTC.

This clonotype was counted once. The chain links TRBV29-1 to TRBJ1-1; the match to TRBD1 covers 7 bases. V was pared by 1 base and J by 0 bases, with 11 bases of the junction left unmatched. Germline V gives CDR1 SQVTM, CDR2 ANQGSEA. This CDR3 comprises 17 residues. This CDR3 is CSVEAYRGGQMNTEAFF. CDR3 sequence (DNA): TGCAGCGTTGAAGCCTATCGGGGGGGACAGATGAACACTGAAGCTTTCTTT.

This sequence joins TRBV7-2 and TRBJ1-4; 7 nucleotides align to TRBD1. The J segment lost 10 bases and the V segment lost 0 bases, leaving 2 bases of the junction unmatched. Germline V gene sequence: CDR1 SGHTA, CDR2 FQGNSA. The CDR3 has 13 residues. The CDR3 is CASSLAQGGKLFF. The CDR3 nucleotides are TGTGCCAGCAGCTTAGCGCAGGGGGGAAAACTGTTTTTT.

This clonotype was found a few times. This chain's CDR3 is CASSETGILGSYEQYF. As DNA, the CDR3 is TGTGCCAGCAGTGAAACAGGGATTTTAGGCTCCTACGAGCAGTACTTC. V and J are TRBV28 and TRBJ2-7, with D perhaps TRBD1 (6 bases). Trimming took off 5 bases at V and 0 bases at J, with 17 bases between the two ends. The germline V gene has CDR1 MDHEN and CDR2 SYDVKM. This CDR3 has 16 residues.

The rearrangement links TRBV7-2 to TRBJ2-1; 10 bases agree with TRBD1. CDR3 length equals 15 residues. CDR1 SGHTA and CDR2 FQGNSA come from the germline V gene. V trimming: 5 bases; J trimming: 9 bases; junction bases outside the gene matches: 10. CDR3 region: CASSVPGTGVVEQFF. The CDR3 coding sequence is TGTGCCAGCAGCGTCCCCGGGACAGGGGTAGTTGAGCAGTTCTTC.

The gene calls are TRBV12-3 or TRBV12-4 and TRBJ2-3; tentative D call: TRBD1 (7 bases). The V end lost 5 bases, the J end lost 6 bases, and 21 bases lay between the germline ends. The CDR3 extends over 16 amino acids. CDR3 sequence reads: CASSPRGQDYRDTQYF. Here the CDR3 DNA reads TGTGCCAGCAGTCCACGAGGACAGGACTACAGGGATACGCAGTATTTT.

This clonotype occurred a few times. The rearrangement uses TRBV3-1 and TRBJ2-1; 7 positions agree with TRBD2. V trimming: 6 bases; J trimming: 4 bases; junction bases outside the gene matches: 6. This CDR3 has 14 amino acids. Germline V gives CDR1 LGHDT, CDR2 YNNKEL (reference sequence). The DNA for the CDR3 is TGTGCCAGCAGAGGACTAGGCCGATACAATGAGCAGTTCTTC. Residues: CASRGLGRYNEQFF.

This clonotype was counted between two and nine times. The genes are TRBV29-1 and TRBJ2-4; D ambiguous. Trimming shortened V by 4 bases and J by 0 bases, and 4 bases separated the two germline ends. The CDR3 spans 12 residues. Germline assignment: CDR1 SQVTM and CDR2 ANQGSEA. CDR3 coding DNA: TGCAGCGTTGTGATAGCCAAAAACATTCAGTACTTC. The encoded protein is CSVVIAKNIQYF.

CDR3: CASSLSGRTGLYEQYF. The CDR3 coding sequence is TGTGCCAGCAGTTTATCAGGGCGGACAGGGTTGTACGAGCAGTACTTC. This chain connects TRBV27 to TRBJ2-7; TRBD1 matches 8 bases. After removal of 0 bases from V and 4 bases from J, the junction contained 8 bases not matched to a gene. The V gene's germline CDR1 is MNHEY and CDR2 SMNVEV (reference sequence). CDR3 length equals 16 residues.

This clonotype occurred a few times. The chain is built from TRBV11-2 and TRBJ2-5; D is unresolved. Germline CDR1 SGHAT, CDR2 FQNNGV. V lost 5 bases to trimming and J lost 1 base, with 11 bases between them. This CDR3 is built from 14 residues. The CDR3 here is CASSPVGIQETQYF. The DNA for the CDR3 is TGTGCCAGCAGCCCAGTGGGAATCCAAGAGACCCAGTACTTC.

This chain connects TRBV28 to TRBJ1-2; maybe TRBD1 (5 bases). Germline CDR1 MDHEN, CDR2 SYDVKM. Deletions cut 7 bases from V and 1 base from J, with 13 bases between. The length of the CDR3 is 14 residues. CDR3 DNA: TGTGCCAGCACCCTGGACACCCATAACTATGGCTACACCTTC. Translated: CASTLDTHNYGYTF.

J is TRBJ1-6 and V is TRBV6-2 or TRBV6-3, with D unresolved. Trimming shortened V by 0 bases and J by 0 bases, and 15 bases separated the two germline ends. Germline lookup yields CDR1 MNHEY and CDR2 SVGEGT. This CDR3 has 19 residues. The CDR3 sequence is CASSYSPEDLLSYNSPLHF. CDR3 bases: TGTGCCAGCAGTTACTCGCCCGAAGACCTGCTCTCCTATAATTCACCCCTCCACTTT.

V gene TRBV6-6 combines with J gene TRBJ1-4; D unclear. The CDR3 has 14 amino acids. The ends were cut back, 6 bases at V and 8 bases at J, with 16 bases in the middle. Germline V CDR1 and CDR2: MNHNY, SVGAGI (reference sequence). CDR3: CASSLGRKGEKLFF. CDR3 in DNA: TGTGCCAGCAGCTTAGGGCGAAAGGGCGAAAAACTGTTTTTT.

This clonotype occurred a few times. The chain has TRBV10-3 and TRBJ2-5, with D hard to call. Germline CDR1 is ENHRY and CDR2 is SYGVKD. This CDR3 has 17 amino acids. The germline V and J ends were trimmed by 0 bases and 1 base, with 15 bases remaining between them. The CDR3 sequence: CAISESSAGPRQETQYF. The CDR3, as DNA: TGTGCCATCAGTGAGTCTAGTGCCGGCCCGCGCCAAGAGACCCAGTACTTC.

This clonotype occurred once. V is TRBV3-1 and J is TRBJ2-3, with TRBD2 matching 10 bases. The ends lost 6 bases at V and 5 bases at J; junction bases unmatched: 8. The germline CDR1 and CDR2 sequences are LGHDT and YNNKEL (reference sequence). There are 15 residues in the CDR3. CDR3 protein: CASRLSGGERDTQYF. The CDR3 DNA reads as TGTGCCAGCAGACTCAGCGGGGGGGAGAGAGATACGCAGTATTTT.